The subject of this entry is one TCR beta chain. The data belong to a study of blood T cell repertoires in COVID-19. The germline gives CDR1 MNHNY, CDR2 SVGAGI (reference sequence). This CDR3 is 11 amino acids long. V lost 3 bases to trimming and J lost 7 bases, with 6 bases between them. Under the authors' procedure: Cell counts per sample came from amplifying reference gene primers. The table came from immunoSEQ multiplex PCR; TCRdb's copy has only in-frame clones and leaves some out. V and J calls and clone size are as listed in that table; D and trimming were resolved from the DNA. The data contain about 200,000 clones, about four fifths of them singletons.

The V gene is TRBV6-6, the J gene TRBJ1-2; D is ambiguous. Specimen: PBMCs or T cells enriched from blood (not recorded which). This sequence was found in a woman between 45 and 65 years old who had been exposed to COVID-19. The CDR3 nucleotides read TGTGCCAGCAGTTATGAGGGTGGCTACACCTTC. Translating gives CASSYEGGYTF.